At least ten counts were recorded for the clone carrying this TCR beta chain. In the library, individual cDNA molecules carried attached unique molecular identifiers. TCRdb reprocessed the 5' RACE reads via MiXCR and lists one record per CDR3 protein. Of approximately 63,000 distinct CDR3 sequences listed, over 4.5% are singletons. This CDR3 has 18 residues. The trim removed 0 bases at V and 6 bases at J, leaving 11 bases unmatched. Germline loops: CDR1 LGHNA, CDR2 YSLEER. These data are taken from a study of early T cells in non-severe SARS-CoV-2 infection. Study in general: It was bulk RNA from unsorted whole blood that was sequenced, and the chains were unpaired.

This chain joins TRBV4-3 and TRBJ1-6; 7 nucleotides align to TRBD1. The sequencing here drew on whole blood, taken at baseline. The clonotype comes from an adult who was a healthcare worker with PCR-confirmed SARS-CoV-2 infection or an uninfected control (not recorded which). The CDR3 loop reads CASSQDSRARQGNSPLHF. CDR3 DNA: TGCGCCAGCAGCCAAGATTCCCGAGCAAGACAGGGTAATTCACCCCTCCACTTT.